Listed below are T cell receptor beta chains from one sample, sequenced in a study of blood T cell repertoires in COVID-19. Libraries were prepared by immunoSEQ multiplex PCR; TCRdb keeps only in-frame clonotypes and omits some of them. The sample consists of roughly 45,000 clones, under 90% of them appearing once. Sequenced: peripheral blood. Receptors originate from a woman in her sixties with acute or convalescent COVID-19. CDR3s include the opening cysteine and the closing phenylalanine or tryptophan. A D gene is named only where the DNA matches it firmly. Not all rows give a size; the values are once, few, many and, for expanded clones, a class.

d_gene	abundance	v_gene	j_gene	CDR3aa	CDR3nt
-	few	TRBV19	TRBJ2-5	CASSAIGEETQYF	TGTGCCAGTAGTGCAATCGGGGAAGAGACCCAGTACTTC
TRBD1	-	TRBV10-3	TRBJ2-3	CAISAGTGADTQYF	TGTGCCATCAGTGCCGGGACAGGAGCAGATACGCAGTATTTT
-	-	TRBV5-1	TRBJ2-5	CASSTMGQEETQYF	TGCGCCAGCAGCACTATGGGACAAGAAGAGACCCAGTACTTC
-	-	TRBV7-2	TRBJ2-1	CASSLGRAAPGEQFF	TGTGCCAGCAGCTTAGGTCGAGCCGCCCCGGGTGAGCAGTTCTTC
-	-	TRBV18	TRBJ2-4	CASSSFREDIQYF	TGTGCCAGCTCATCTTTTCGCGAGGACATTCAGTACTTC
TRBD1	-	TRBV6-5	TRBJ1-2	CATRGGAFYGYTF	TGTGCCACCAGGGGGGGGGCCTTCTATGGCTACACCTTC
-	-	TRBV19	TRBJ1-3	CASSPAYSGNTIYF	TGTGCCAGTAGTCCCGCCTACTCTGGAAACACCATATATTTT
-	few	TRBV5-1	TRBJ1-1	CASSSTSGRTEAFF	TGCGCCAGCAGCTCCACCTCCGGTCGCACTGAAGCTTTCTTT
TRBD1	many	TRBV19	TRBJ1-2	CASSMIQGAEGYTF	TGTGCCAGTAGTATGATACAGGGGGCGGAAGGCTACACCTTC
-	-	TRBV11-1	TRBJ1-1	CASSTGNTEAFF	TGTGCCAGCTCCACTGGGAACACTGAAGCTTTCTTT
-	-	TRBV5-5	TRBJ1-6	CASSSSGRARSSYNSPLHF	TGTGCCAGCAGCTCATCAGGGAGGGCACGTAGCTCCTATAATTCACCCCTCCACTTT
-	-	TRBV5-8	TRBJ2-7	CASSQQGSASYEQYF	TGTGCCAGCAGCCAACAGGGATCGGCCTCCTACGAGCAGTACTTC
-	-	TRBV5-4	TRBJ1-3	CASSLPQGSGNTIYF	TGTGCCAGCAGCTTACCACAGGGTTCTGGAAACACCATATATTTT
TRBD1	-	TRBV4-3	TRBJ1-4	CASSPRMGDRLNEKLFF	TGCGCCAGCAGCCCCCGGATGGGGGACAGACTTAATGAAAAACTGTTTTTT
-	-	TRBV6-5	TRBJ2-7	CASSSLTSQYF	TGTGCCAGCAGTTCACTGACATCGCAGTACTTC
-	-	TRBV2	TRBJ2-1	CASGGARTLNEQFF	TGTGCCAGTGGGGGGGCTAGAACCTTAAATGAGCAGTTCTTC
-	once	TRBV7-3	TRBJ2-2	CASSPGRVPGELFF	TGTGCCAGCAGCCCAGGGCGCGTTCCCGGGGAGCTGTTTTTT
TRBD2	-	TRBV2	TRBJ2-5	CASSAETGGETQYF	TGTGCCAGCAGTGCGGAGACGGGGGGGGAGACCCAGTACTTC
TRBD1	-	TRBV7-9	TRBJ1-2	CASSLGFAGGDYGYTF	TGTGCCAGCAGCTTAGGTTTTGCAGGGGGAGACTATGGCTACACCTTC
TRBD2	-	TRBV11-1	TRBJ2-1	CASSLLSSGSIDEQFF	TGTGCCAGCAGCTTATTGAGTAGCGGGAGTATAGATGAGCAGTTCTTC
TRBD2	-	TRBV27	TRBJ2-2	CASSLPLTSGRSGELFF	TGTGCCAGCAGTTTACCCTTGACTAGCGGGAGAAGCGGGGAGCTGTTTTTT
-	once	TRBV12-2	TRBJ1-6	CASRPECNSCCDSPLHF	TGTGCAAGTCGCCCTGAGTGTAACAGTTGTTGCGATTCACCCCTCCACTTT
-	-	TRBV27	TRBJ2-1	CASSPRYGASNEQFF	TGTGCCAGCAGCCCCCGCTACGGAGCTAGCAATGAGCAGTTCTTC
TRBD1	-	TRBV5-4	TRBJ1-1	CASSLGGTENTEAFF	TGTGCCAGCAGCTTGGGGGGGACAGAGAACACTGAAGCTTTCTTT
TRBD2	-	TRBV7-8	TRBJ2-1	CASSPSSGGALSNEQFF	TGTGCCAGCAGCCCCTCTAGCGGGGGGGCCCTCTCCAATGAGCAGTTCTTC
TRBD2	-	TRBV6-5	TRBJ2-1	CASSYSSSGSVDEQFF	TGTGCCAGCAGTTACTCGTCTAGCGGGAGTGTCGATGAGCAGTTCTTC
TRBD2	once	TRBV11-3	TRBJ2-3	CASSESGRRIDTQYF	TGTGCCAGCAGCGAGAGCGGGAGGAGAATAGATACGCAGTATTTT
TRBD1	few	TRBV5-1	TRBJ2-1	CASSLQGQGVPHNEQFF	TGCGCCAGCAGCTTACAGGGACAGGGGGTCCCACACAATGAGCAGTTCTTC
-	-	TRBV29-1	TRBJ1-5	CSVGGGSNQPQHF	TGCAGCGTTGGAGGAGGTAGCAATCAGCCCCAGCATTTT
TRBD2	-	TRBV7-9	TRBJ2-3	CASSLGRGVTDTQYF	TGTGCCAGCAGCTTGGGCCGGGGGGTCACAGATACGCAGTATTTT
TRBD2	-	TRBV5-1	TRBJ2-5	CASSLSGPSGRGQETQYF	TGCGCCAGCAGCTTGTCTGGACCTAGCGGGAGGGGGCAAGAGACCCAGTACTTC